A selection of T cell receptor beta chains follows, all from one sample in a study of control samples from healthy donors and cancer patients. TCRdb's copy holds only in-frame clones and misses some; the assay was immunoSEQ multiplex PCR. The data contain approximately 82,000 clones, about 90% of them singletons. Sequencing was performed on blood. These receptors all come from a man over 45 in good health. Both conserved end residues are trimmed from each CDR3. D genes are given only for firm matches.

v_call d_call cdr3_aa
TRBV4-2 TRBD2 ASSPRIAGGTDTQY
TRBV10-3 - AISGTSEGETQY
TRBV2 - ASSSGPASVDEQF
TRBV29-1 - SVVGGRGAF
TRBV9 TRBD1 ASSLSTGPNEQF
TRBV7-8 - ASSLITGLNTEAF
TRBV7-9 - ASSFGGRGIYEQY
TRBV9 - ASSGLAQPFPGANVLT
TRBV2 - ASSELGGNQPQH
TRBV19 TRBD1 ASNMDRVDTQY
TRBV3-1/TRBV3-2 - ASSQIPPYGYT
TRBV24-1 - ATSEGVQLTQY
TRBV15 - ATSRVPASNGYT
TRBV27 - ASSPGWGAGNTDTQY
TRBV4-3 - ASSYYSTFGNTIY
TRBV2 TRBD2 ASSGAGGGETQY